The TCR beta chain under discussion was sequenced for a study of tumor and adjacent non-tumor tissue in lung cancer. CDR3 length: 15 residues. V trimming: 6 bases; J trimming: 5 bases; junction bases outside the gene matches: 9. The germline V gene encodes CDR1 ENHRY and CDR2 SYGVKD. This sample's RNA came from whole unsorted tissue. Distant lung tissue was collected more than 3 cm away from the tumor edge. The library came from three nested PCR rounds adapted from ARM-PCR protocols. TCRdb re-called the multiplex PCR reads with MiXCR, one entry per CDR3 protein. Among 45,000 to 65,000 distinct CDR3 sequences, about 70% were seen once, and the ten largest hold 20% to 30%.

This TCR was recovered from a woman in her fifties or sixties with non-small cell lung cancer. V is TRBV10-3 and J is TRBJ2-2, with 7 bases that match TRBD1. The sequenced sample was distant non-tumor lung tissue. The chain's CDR3 is CAISYRGDRTGELFF. The DNA for the CDR3 is TGTGCCATCAGCTACAGGGGAGATAGGACCGGGGAGCTGTTTTTT.